This TCR beta chain was sequenced for a study of metastatic and nonmetastatic thyroid tumors. This clone was seen ten or more times. TCRdb recomputed clones from the PCR reads via MiXCR. The sample lists 100,000 or so clones, under 15% occurring once. Germline V lookup: CDR1 GTSNPN, CDR2 SVGIG (reference sequence). The CDR3 loop spans 14 amino acids. V lost 7 bases, J lost 2 bases, and 15 bases lay in between. Patients had received no treatment of any kind before thyroid surgery. This TCR derives from a female donor with papillary thyroid cancer or a benign thyroid nodule (not recorded which). Some clones in this sample may be carry-over from other donors' samples. Sequenced material: blood. The rearrangement links TRBV30 to TRBJ1-3; the D gene is possibly TRBD1 (5 bases). The CDR3 region has the DNA TGTGCCTCCACGCCAGGGCTGGCTGGAAACACCATATATTTT. Translating gives CASTPGLAGNTIYF. Together with reference TRBV30 and TRBJ1-3, the CDR3 gives the full variable domain: SQTIHQWPATLVQPVGSPLSLECTVEGTSNPNLYWYRQAAGRGLQLLFYSVGIGQISSEVPQNLSASRPQDRQFILSSKKLLLSDSGFYLCASTPGLAGNTIYFGEGSWLTVV.